One T cell receptor beta chain is described in this entry. Its specificity is unknown. The sample belongs to a study of siplizumab effects on memory and regulatory T cells. Findings and caveats of the study: Siplizumab significantly lowered the alloreactive sequences that could be traced to unstimulated CD4+ memory cells. In controls, about 28% of mappable alloreactive CD4+ clones were Treg-derived on average, versus roughly 63% with siplizumab. For siplizumab cultures, the suppressive function of their proliferating Tregs was not confirmed.

The CDR3 sequence is 13 residues long. Trimming took off 6 bases at V and 0 bases at J, with 5 bases between the two ends. Germline loops: CDR1 SGHAT, CDR2 FQNNGV. The assay was immunoSEQ multiplex PCR, and TCRdb's table has in-frame clones only and misses some. The table records about 100,000 clones, about 91% of them present only once. Sequencing input: CD4+ T cells sorted from blood. The chain links TRBV11-2 to TRBJ1-4; D ambiguous. The source is a human donor in good health. The DNA for the CDR3 is TGTGCCAGCAGAGTTGCAACTAATGAAAAACTGTTTTTT. It encodes CASRVATNEKLFF.